This paragraph reports one TCR beta chain. In the authors' workflow: The assay estimated nucleated cells by amplifying reference gene primers. Profiling relied on immunoSEQ multiplex PCR, and the TCRdb table lists in-frame clones only, not all of them. V, J and clone size were drawn from that table, and D and trimming were deduced from the DNA. Here the sample spans tens of thousands of clones, around three quarters being singletons. The sample comes from a study of blood T cell repertoires in COVID-19. Study-wide background: Nucleic acid was either cDNA or gDNA, and it came from T cells, B-cell-depleted T cells, or PBMCs.

The receptor was derived from a man aged 45-60 years with active or convalescent COVID-19. The specimen was peripheral blood.

The CDR3: CASSVDAARARSTF. Written as DNA, the CDR3 is TGTGCCAGCAGTGTGGATGCAGCGAGAGCTCGGAGCACCTTC. V usage is TRBV2 and J usage is TRBJ1-2; D not resolved. The CDR3 contains 14 residues. The ends were cut back, 4 bases at V and 13 bases at J, with 22 bases in the middle. CDR1 is SNHLY, CDR2 FYNNEI, per germline.